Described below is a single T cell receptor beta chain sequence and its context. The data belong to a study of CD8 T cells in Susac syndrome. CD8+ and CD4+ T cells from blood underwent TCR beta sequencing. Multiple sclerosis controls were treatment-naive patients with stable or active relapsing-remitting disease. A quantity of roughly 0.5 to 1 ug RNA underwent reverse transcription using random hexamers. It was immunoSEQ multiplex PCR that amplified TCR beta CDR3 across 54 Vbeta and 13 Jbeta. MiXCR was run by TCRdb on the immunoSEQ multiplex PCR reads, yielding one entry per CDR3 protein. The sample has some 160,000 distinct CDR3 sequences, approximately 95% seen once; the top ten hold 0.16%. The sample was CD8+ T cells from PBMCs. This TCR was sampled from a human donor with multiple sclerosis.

The CDR3 sequence is CASSFSGLGNNEQFF. In nucleotides, the CDR3 is TGTGCCAGCAGTTTCTCCGGCCTCGGCAACAATGAGCAGTTCTTC. J is TRBJ2-1 and V is TRBV12-3 or TRBV12-4; the D is unclear. CDR3 length: 15 amino acids. V lost 3 bases to trimming and J lost 5 bases, with 14 bases between them.